The 19 T cell receptor beta chains listed next were all sequenced from one sample in a study of blood T cell repertoires in COVID-19. The table came from immunoSEQ multiplex PCR; TCRdb's copy has only in-frame clones and leaves some out. The table shows 200,000 to 250,000 clones, with around 80% occurring only once. Sequencing used peripheral blood. The receptors derive from a woman aged 40 to 50 with acute or convalescent COVID-19.

The chain uses TRBV27 and TRBJ2-2, with 8 nucleotides matching TRBD1. CDR3 length: 14 amino acids. CDR1 is MNHEY and CDR2 is SMNVEV in the germline V gene (reference sequence). The V and J ends lost 10 bases and 2 bases, in that order; junction bases with no gene match: 6. The CDR3 nucleotides are TGTGCCACCGCGACAGGGGCCAACACCGGGGAGCTGTTTTTT. Its protein is CATATGANTGELFF.

V and J are TRBV30 and TRBJ1-2; unclear D gene. CDR1 and CDR2 (germline): GTSNPN, SVGIG (reference sequence). V dropped 2 bases and J dropped 2 bases, with 18 bases sitting between them. This CDR3 has 16 residues. CDR3 nucleotide sequence: TGTGCCTGGAGTATAAACGGGAGTCCCCTAAACTATGGCTACACCTTC. It translates to CAWSINGSPLNYGYTF.

The chain carries TRBV11-2 and TRBJ2-1; 9 nucleotides line up with TRBD2. CDR3 size: 16 residues. The V segment lost 5 bases and the J segment 2 bases; nucleotides outside the gene matches: 7. CDR1 is SGHAT and CDR2 is FQNNGV in the germline V gene. CDR3 nucleotide sequence: TGTGCCAGCAGCGGTAGCGGGGGTGCGACCTACAATGAGCAGTTCTTC. It translates to CASSGSGGATYNEQFF.

The chain employs TRBV7-2 and TRBJ1-1, with 7 positions matching TRBD1. Germline CDR1 and CDR2: SGHTA and FQGNSA. V lost 5 bases to trimming and J lost 0 bases; unmatched junction nucleotides: 6. The CDR3 is made up of 15 amino acids. In DNA, the CDR3 is TGTGCCAGCAGCCCAGAACAGGGGTTGAACACTGAAGCTTTCTTT. It codes for CASSPEQGLNTEAFF.

The chain recombines TRBV27 with TRBJ2-6; D is undetermined. V lost 3 bases to trimming and J lost 0 bases, with 6 bases between them. CDR3 length equals 15 residues. Germline V CDR1 and CDR2: MNHEY, SMNVEV (reference sequence). CDR3 region: CASSFEASGANVLTF. Here the CDR3 DNA reads TGTGCCAGCAGTTTTGAGGCCTCTGGGGCCAACGTCCTGACTTTC.

The V and J genes are TRBV28 and TRBJ2-2, with D perhaps matching TRBD1 (6 bases). Germline V CDR1 and CDR2: MDHEN, SYDVKM. The CDR3 runs to 16 residues. V lost 6 bases to trimming and J lost 5 bases, with 19 bases between them. CDR3 loop: CASSKGTTIRTGELFF. For the CDR3, the DNA is TGTGCCAGCAGCAAAGGGACAACGATCCGGACCGGGGAGCTGTTTTTT.

This chain links TRBV5-5 with TRBJ1-3; D uncertain. The germline gives CDR1 SGHKS, CDR2 YYEKEE (reference sequence). The CDR3 covers 16 residues. V lost 1 base and J lost 0, with 11 bases in between. CDR3 sequence: CASSLLGPSSGNTIYF. In nucleotides, the CDR3 is TGTGCCAGCAGCTTGCTCGGCCCTAGCTCTGGAAACACCATATATTTT.

Only one count was recorded for this clone. The chain has TRBV6-1 and TRBJ2-7; TRBD2 agrees at 9 bases. CDR1 and CDR2 from the germline V gene are MNHNS and SASEGT. J was trimmed by 3 bases and V by 4 bases; bases with no gene match: 10. The CDR3 is 16 residues long. The CDR3 protein is CASSATRRGGLYEQYF. CDR3 DNA sequence: TGTGCCAGCAGTGCCACAAGGCGGGGGGGCCTCTACGAGCAGTACTTC.

V gene TRBV6-4 combines with J gene TRBJ2-7; 8 nucleotides line up with TRBD2. This CDR3 contains 14 residues. Trimming removed 6 bases from V and 4 bases from J; junction bases left unmatched: 8. Germline V gene sequence: CDR1 MRHNA, CDR2 SNTAGT. The CDR3 sequence is CASRSLSGGYEQYF. In DNA, the CDR3 is TGTGCCAGCAGGTCTCTCAGCGGGGGATACGAGCAGTACTTC.

The rearrangement links TRBV19 to TRBJ1-2; TRBD1 matches 9 bases. The CDR3 runs to 16 residues. V shed 8 bases, J shed 4 bases, and the junction held 14 bases outside the gene matches. The germline V gene has CDR1 LNHDA and CDR2 SQIVND (reference sequence). CDR3 region: CASRPVLGQGFYGYTF. The CDR3 nucleotides read TGTGCCAGTCGTCCCGTTTTAGGACAGGGGTTCTATGGCTACACCTTC.

This clone came up a few times. The CDR3 loop reads CAISGEDYQKEQYF. CDR3 in DNA: TGTGCCATCAGTGGGGAGGACTACCAGAAGGAGCAGTACTTC. This rearrangement joins TRBV10-3 to TRBJ2-7, with a tentative D call TRBD2 (6 bases). Germline assignment: CDR1 ENHRY and CDR2 SYGVKD. Trimming took 4 bases from V and 7 from J, leaving 17 bases between them. The CDR3 sequence is 14 residues long.

The chain has TRBV30 and TRBJ2-5; TRBD1 aligns across 9 bases. Germline V gene lookup returns CDR1 GTSNPN and CDR2 SVGIG (reference sequence). The V segment lost 2 bases and the J segment 2 bases; nucleotides outside the gene matches: 6. The length of the CDR3 is 15 residues. The CDR3 DNA sequence: TGTGCCTGGAGTTCCCCGACAGGGGGTCAAGAGACCCAGTACTTC. Amino acids: CAWSSPTGGQETQYF.

Only one count was recorded for this clone. The chain combines TRBV5-1 with TRBJ1-6; D unclear. CDR1 is SGHRS and CDR2 is YFSETQ in the germline V gene. This CDR3 is built from 13 residues. Trimming stripped 5 bases from V and 7 bases from J, with 10 bases between. The CDR3 nucleotides read TGCGCCAGCAGAGCGGGCCCAAATTCACCCCTCCACTTT. It translates to CASRAGPNSPLHF.

Only a few counts were recorded for this clone. The J gene is TRBJ2-1, the V gene TRBV2, with 9 bases identical to TRBD2. J was trimmed by 11 bases and V by 4 bases; bases with no gene match: 15. Germline loops: CDR1 SNHLY, CDR2 FYNNEI. This CDR3 spans 16 amino acids. In DNA form, the CDR3 reads TGTGCCAGCAGTGTAACCAGACTAGCGGCATCAGATAAGCAGTTCTTC. This sequence encodes CASSVTRLAASDKQFF.

This chain joins TRBV24-1 and TRBJ1-2; a weak D match, TRBD1 (5 bases). The CDR3 has 13 residues. Trimming left V 8 bases short and J 3 bases short, with 12 bases between. Germline V gene data show CDR1 as KGHDR and CDR2 as SFDVKD. The CDR3 DNA sequence: TGTGCCACCACTCCGGACAAAGACTATGGCTACACCTTC. Protein: CATTPDKDYGYTF.

DNA of the CDR3: TGCGCCAGCAGTGAGTCGACCCCGGGACTAGCGGGTGCTGGGGAGCTGTTTTTT. Its protein product is CASSESTPGLAGAGELFF. V usage is TRBV10-2 and J usage is TRBJ2-2; TRBD2 agrees at 12 bases. V was clipped by 0 bases and J by 8 bases; unmatched bases: 10. The CDR3 contains 18 residues. The germline gives CDR1 WSHSY, CDR2 SAAADI.

This chain uses TRBV2 with TRBJ1-1; 7 positions agree with TRBD1. Unmatched junction bases numbered 8, after V lost 9 bases and J lost 1 base. Germline CDR1 and CDR2: SNHLY and FYNNEI. This CDR3 is built from 14 residues. In nucleotides, the CDR3 is TGTGCCAGGGGTGCCAGGGGGGAGAACACTGAAGCTTTCTTT. Translating it yields CARGARGENTEAFF. Combining the CDR3 with reference TRBV2 and TRBJ1-1 gives the whole variable domain EPEVTQTPSHQVTQMGQEVILRCVPISNHLYFYWYRQILGQKVEFLVSFYNNEISEKSEIFDDQFSVERPDGSNFTLKIRSTKLEDSAMYFCARGARGENTEAFFGQGTRLTVV.

The V gene is TRBV6-5, the J gene TRBJ1-5; D remains unclear. CDR3 length: 14 amino acids. Trimming stripped 2 bases from V and 6 bases from J, with 11 bases between. In germline, CDR1 is MNHEY, CDR2 SVGAGI. DNA of the CDR3: TGTGCCAGCAGTTACAGCGCCCGGGGTCAGCCCCAGCATTTT. As protein: CASSYSARGQPQHF.

CDR3 sequence: CASSLGLAQAYEQYF. The CDR3 DNA is TGTGCCAGTAGTCTCGGACTAGCGCAAGCCTACGAGCAGTACTTC. This chain connects TRBV19 to TRBJ2-7, with 9 bases matching TRBD2. This CDR3 is built from 15 residues. V shed 5 bases and J 2 bases; nucleotides not matched to a gene: 7. Germline V gene sequence: CDR1 LNHDA, CDR2 SQIVND (reference sequence). Full variable domain (remainder filled in from reference TRBV19 and TRBJ2-7): DGGITQSPKYLFRKEGQNVTLSCEQNLNHDAMYWYRQDPGQGLRLIYYSQIVNDFQKGDIAEGYSVSREKKESFPLTVTSAQKNPTAFYLCASSLGLAQAYEQYFGPGTRLTVT.